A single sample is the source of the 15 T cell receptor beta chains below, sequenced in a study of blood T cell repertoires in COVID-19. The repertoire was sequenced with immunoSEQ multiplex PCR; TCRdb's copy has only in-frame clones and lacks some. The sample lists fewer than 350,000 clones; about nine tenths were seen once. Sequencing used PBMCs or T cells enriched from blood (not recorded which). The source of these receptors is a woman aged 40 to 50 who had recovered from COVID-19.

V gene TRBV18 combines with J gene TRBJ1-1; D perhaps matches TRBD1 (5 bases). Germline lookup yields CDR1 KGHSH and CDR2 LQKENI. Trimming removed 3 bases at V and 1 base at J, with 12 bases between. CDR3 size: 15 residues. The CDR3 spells CASSPYWGRNTEAFF. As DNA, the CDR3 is TGTGCCAGCTCACCCTACTGGGGCAGGAACACTGAAGCTTTCTTT.

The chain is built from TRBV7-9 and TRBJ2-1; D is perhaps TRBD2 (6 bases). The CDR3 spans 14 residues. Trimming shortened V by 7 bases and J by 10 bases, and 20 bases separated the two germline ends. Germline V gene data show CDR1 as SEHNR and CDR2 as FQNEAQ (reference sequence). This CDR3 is CASNPGLSRSEQFF. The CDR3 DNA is TGTGCCAGCAACCCGGGACTCTCTCGGTCGGAGCAGTTCTTC.

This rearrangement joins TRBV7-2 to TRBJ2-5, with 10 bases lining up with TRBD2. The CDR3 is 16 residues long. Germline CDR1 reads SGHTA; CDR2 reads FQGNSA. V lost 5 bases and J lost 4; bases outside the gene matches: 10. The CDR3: CASSHPAGGPGETQYF. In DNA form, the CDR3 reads TGTGCCAGCAGCCACCCAGCGGGAGGGCCGGGAGAGACCCAGTACTTC.

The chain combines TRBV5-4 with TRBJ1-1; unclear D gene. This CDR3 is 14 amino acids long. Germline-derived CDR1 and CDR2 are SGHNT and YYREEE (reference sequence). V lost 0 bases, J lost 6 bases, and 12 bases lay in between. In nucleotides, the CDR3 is TGTGCCAGCAGCTTGGAGGGCAGGAGGGCTGAAGCTTTCTTT. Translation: CASSLEGRRAEAFF.

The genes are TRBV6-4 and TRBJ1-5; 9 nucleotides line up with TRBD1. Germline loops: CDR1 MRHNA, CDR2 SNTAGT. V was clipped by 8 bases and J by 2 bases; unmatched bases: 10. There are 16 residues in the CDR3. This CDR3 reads CASSDRDRVGNQPQHF. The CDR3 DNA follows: TGTGCCAGCTCAGACAGGGACAGGGTAGGCAATCAGCCCCAGCATTTT.

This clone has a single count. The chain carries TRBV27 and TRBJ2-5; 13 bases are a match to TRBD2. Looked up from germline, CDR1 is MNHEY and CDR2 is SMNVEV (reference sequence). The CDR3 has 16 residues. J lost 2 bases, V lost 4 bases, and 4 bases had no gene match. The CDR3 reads CASSSGLAGRQETQYF. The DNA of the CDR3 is TGTGCCAGCAGTTCGGGACTAGCGGGGCGTCAAGAGACCCAGTACTTC.

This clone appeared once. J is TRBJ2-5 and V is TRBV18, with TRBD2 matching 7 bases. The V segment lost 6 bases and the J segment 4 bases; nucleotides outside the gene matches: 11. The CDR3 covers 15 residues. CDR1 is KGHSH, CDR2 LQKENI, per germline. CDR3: CASSSPTGGIETQYF. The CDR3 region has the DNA TGTGCCAGCTCCTCGCCGACCGGGGGGATAGAGACCCAGTACTTC.

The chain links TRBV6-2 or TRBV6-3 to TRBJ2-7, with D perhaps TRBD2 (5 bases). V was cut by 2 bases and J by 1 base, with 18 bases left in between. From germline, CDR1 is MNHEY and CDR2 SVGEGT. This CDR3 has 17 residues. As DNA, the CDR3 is TGTGCCAGCAGTTACAGACCGCGGGCAGAAACATCCTACGAGCAGTACTTC. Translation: CASSYRPRAETSYEQYF.

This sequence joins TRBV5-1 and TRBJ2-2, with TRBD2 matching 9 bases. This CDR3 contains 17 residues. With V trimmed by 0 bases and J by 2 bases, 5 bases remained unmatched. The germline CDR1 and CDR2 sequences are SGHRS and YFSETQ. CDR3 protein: CASSLATGTSNTGELFF. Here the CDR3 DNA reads TGCGCCAGCAGCTTGGCTACCGGGACTAGCAACACCGGGGAGCTGTTTTTT.

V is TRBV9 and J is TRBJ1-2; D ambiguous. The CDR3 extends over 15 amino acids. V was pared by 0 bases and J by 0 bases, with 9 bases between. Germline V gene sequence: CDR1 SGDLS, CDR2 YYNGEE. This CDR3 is CASSVETTPNYGYTF. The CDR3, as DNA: TGTGCCAGCAGCGTAGAGACAACTCCTAACTATGGCTACACCTTC.

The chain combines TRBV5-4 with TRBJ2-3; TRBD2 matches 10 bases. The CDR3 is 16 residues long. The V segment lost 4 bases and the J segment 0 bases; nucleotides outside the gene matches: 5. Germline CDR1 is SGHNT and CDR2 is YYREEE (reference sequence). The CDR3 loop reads CASSHGTSVSTDTQYF. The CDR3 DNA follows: TGTGCCAGCAGCCACGGGACTAGCGTGAGCACAGATACGCAGTATTTT.

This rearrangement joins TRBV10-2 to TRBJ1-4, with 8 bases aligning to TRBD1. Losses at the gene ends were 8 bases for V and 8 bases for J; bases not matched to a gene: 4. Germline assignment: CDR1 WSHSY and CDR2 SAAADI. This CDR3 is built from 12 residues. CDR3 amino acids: CASGTGGEKLFF. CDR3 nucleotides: TGCGCCAGCGGGACAGGAGGAGAAAAACTGTTTTTT.

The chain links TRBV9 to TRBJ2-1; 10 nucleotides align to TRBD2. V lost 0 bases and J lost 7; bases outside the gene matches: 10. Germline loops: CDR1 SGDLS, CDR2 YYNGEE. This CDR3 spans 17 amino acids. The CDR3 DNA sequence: TGTGCCAGCAGCGTAGAGACTAGCGGGTTCCCAGGGAATGAGCAGTTCTTC. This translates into CASSVETSGFPGNEQFF.

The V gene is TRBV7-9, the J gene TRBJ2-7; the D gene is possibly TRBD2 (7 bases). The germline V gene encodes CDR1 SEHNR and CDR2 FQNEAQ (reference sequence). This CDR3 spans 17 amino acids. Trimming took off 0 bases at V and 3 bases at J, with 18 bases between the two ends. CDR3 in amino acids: CASSLALERGGGYEQYF. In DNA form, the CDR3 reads TGTGCCAGCAGCTTAGCGCTCGAGAGAGGGGGGGGCTACGAGCAGTACTTC.

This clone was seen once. DNA for the CDR3: TGCAGAAAGGACCGGGAAGACAGGGGACTAGCGTTGTACAATGAGCAGTTCTTC. Translated, it gives CRKDREDRGLALYNEQFF. V and J are TRBV29-1 and TRBJ2-1; the match to TRBD2 covers 10 bases. This CDR3 region has 18 residues. Germline V gene lookup returns CDR1 SQVTM and CDR2 ANQGSEA.